Described below is a single TCR beta chain sequence and its context. This clonotype showed up just a few times. The antigen it binds to is not known. No clone much larger than this one lies a single base away; base qualities are absent. The CDR3 has 13 amino acids, counting the end cysteine and phenylalanine. Only the CDR3 portion is preserved as DNA: 39 bases, with reading frame beginning at the first base. At the junction V is shortened by 7 bases and J by 4 bases; bases outside the gene matches: 6. CDR1 and CDR2 were assigned from the germline V gene as SQVTM and ANQGSEA. The data belong to a study of T-cell reconstitution after alpha-beta-depleted transplantation in children (TCRdb year 2016). Study-level background: Using TCR repertoire profiling, the study quantitatively followed how T-cell immune reconstitution unfolded in children after TCRalphabeta/CD19-depleted allogeneic hematopoietic cell transplantation.

Libraries were constructed by PCR. The listed sequencing device is Illumina HiSeq 2500. To normalize quantification of the TCRbeta repertoire, the TCR libraries were built with molecular barcoding that relied on unique molecular identifiers. TCRdb redid the processing of the public reads, applying fastp at Q25 and MiXCR, and retained in-frame beta chains. A single entry per CDR3 protein holds the most common genes and DNA from its merged rows. This sample holds around 500,000 distinct CDR3 sequences; around 13% were observed only once. More than 5.5% of the sample is taken by the ten largest. Sequenced material: PBMCs from the stem cell graft donor, taken from the stem cell graft. This clonotype was obtained from a human donor who donated a stem cell graft to a child with combined immunodeficiency. The sequence links TRBV29-1 to TRBJ1-2, with 10 central nucleotides matching TRBD1. The CDR3 sequence is CSGMDRGGYGYTF. The DNA sequence is as follows: TGCAGCGGAATGGACAGGGGGGGCTATGGCTACACCTTC.